Listed below are T cell receptor beta chains from one sample, sequenced in a study of PD-1 blockade in classical Hodgkin lymphoma. TCRdb keeps only in-frame clones here, not all; method: immunoSEQ multiplex PCR. This table holds more than 950 clones, around 86% found once. This sample comprised peripheral blood mononuclear cells (PBMCs), obtained at baseline. These receptors all stem from a human donor with classical Hodgkin lymphoma. CDR3s include the opening cysteine and the closing phenylalanine or tryptophan. The D gene is left open where the match is weak. Part of the rows lack a size; the others show once, few, many or a class for expanded clones.

DNA: TGTGCCAGCTCACCACGAGGCCTCTTAGCAAGTCAGCCCCAGCATTTT
CDR3: CASSPRGLLASQPQHF
size: -
D: -
J: TRBJ1-5
V: TRBV18

DNA: TGTGCCAGCAGTGCCTACACAGATACGCAGTATTTT
CDR3: CASSAYTDTQYF
size: -
D: -
J: TRBJ2-3
V: TRBV6-1

DNA: TGTGCCAGCTCAACAGGGATGAGGGGCTATGGCTACACCTTC
CDR3: CASSTGMRGYGYTF
size: -
D: -
J: TRBJ1-2
V: TRBV18

DNA: TGTGCCAGCAGCCAGACGAAAACTAACTATGGCTACACCTTC
CDR3: CASSQTKTNYGYTF
size: -
D: -
J: TRBJ1-2
V: TRBV7-9

DNA: TGTGCCACCAGCCCCAGTCGGGACAGGAACGAAAAACTGTTTTTT
CDR3: CATSPSRDRNEKLFF
size: few
D: TRBD1
J: TRBJ1-4
V: TRBV15

DNA: TGTGCCAGCAGCCGCAACAGCCTGGGACAGGGAGATGAAAAACTGTTTTTT
CDR3: CASSRNSLGQGDEKLFF
size: -
D: TRBD1
J: TRBJ1-4
V: TRBV7-8

DNA: TGTGCCAGCAGTTCCCCGGGGAATTCACCCCTCCACTTT
CDR3: CASSSPGNSPLHF
size: -
D: -
J: TRBJ1-6
V: TRBV6-5

DNA: TGTGCCAGCAGCCAACTTCCCGGGGGGAGGGAAGGTGACAATGAGCAGTTCTTC
CDR3: CASSQLPGGREGDNEQFF
size: -
D: TRBD2
J: TRBJ2-1
V: TRBV16

DNA: TGTGCCAGCAGTTTATATGGAGGCTACCAAGAGACCCAGTACTTC
CDR3: CASSLYGGYQETQYF
size: -
D: -
J: TRBJ2-5
V: TRBV27

DNA: TGCGCCAGCAGCTTCACGGGGGGACAAGAGACCCAGTACTTC
CDR3: CASSFTGGQETQYF
size: -
D: TRBD2
J: TRBJ2-5
V: TRBV5-1

DNA: TGTGCCAGCAGCTTTCGCGGGGGCCCAGGAGAGCAGTTCTTC
CDR3: CASSFRGGPGEQFF
size: -
D: -
J: TRBJ2-1
V: TRBV5-4

DNA: TGTGCCAGCAGCGTAAGGGGGGGCCACACAGATACGCAGTATTTT
CDR3: CASSVRGGHTDTQYF
size: -
D: -
J: TRBJ2-3
V: TRBV6-1

DNA: TGTGCCAGTAGTACCGGAGGCAGGGGTGGGGATCAGCCCCAGCATTTT
CDR3: CASSTGGRGGDQPQHF
size: -
D: -
J: TRBJ1-5
V: TRBV19

DNA: TGTGCCAGCAGTGCGTTCGCGGACAGGGACTCACCCCTCCACTTT
CDR3: CASSAFADRDSPLHF
size: few
D: TRBD1
J: TRBJ1-6
V: TRBV6-1

DNA: TGTGCCAGCAGCTTAGGTCCTAGCGGGAGGGTACACAGCACAGATACGCAGTATTTT
CDR3: CASSLGPSGRVHSTDTQYF
size: -
D: TRBD2
J: TRBJ2-3
V: TRBV7-2

DNA: TGTGCCAGCAGTTTCAACGGGGGCTCGGAAGATACGCAGTATTTT
CDR3: CASSFNGGSEDTQYF
size: -
D: -
J: TRBJ2-3
V: TRBV28

DNA: TGTGCCACCCAAGGGAGCACTGAAGCTTTCTTT
CDR3: CATQGSTEAFF
size: -
D: -
J: TRBJ1-1
V: TRBV19

DNA: TGTGCCAGCAGCCAAGATCTCCCCGGACCCCTATCTAATGAAAAACTGTTTTTT
CDR3: CASSQDLPGPLSNEKLFF
size: -
D: -
J: TRBJ1-4
V: TRBV14

DNA: TGCGCCAGCAGTGAGTCGAGGGTCTCTGGAAACACCATATATTTT
CDR3: CASSESRVSGNTIYF
size: -
D: -
J: TRBJ1-3
V: TRBV10-2

DNA: TGTGCCAGCAGCGTAGTGGAGGACTCACCCCTCCACTTT
CDR3: CASSVVEDSPLHF
size: few
D: -
J: TRBJ1-6
V: TRBV9

DNA: TGTGCCAGCAGGGCTCCCGGCGCCACTGAAGCTTTCTTT
CDR3: CASRAPGATEAFF
size: -
D: -
J: TRBJ1-1
V: TRBV6-5

DNA: TGTGCCAGCAGTTTACGATATAGCAATCAGCCCCAGCATTTT
CDR3: CASSLRYSNQPQHF
size: -
D: -
J: TRBJ1-5
V: TRBV27

DNA: TGTGCCAGCTCACCGAGCGGGGGTCCCAAAAACATTCAGTACTTC
CDR3: CASSPSGGPKNIQYF
size: -
D: TRBD2
J: TRBJ2-4
V: TRBV18